This T cell receptor beta chain was obtained from a study of CD8 T cells in ankylosing spondylitis. Making the TCR beta libraries involved quantitative 5'-RACE with molecular barcodes. TCRdb recomputed calls from the 5' RACE reads with MiXCR, one row per CDR3 protein. The sample has roughly 150,000 distinct CDR3 sequences, roughly 10% seen once. In this sample, this clonotype turned up many times. Its cognate antigen is unknown. Study-level results: Those disease-linked clones were CD8+; they were also relatively rare in peripheral blood. Typical of ankylosing spondylitis blood, it appeared, was a TCR beta motif of eight highly homologous variants. Reportedly, matched ankylosing spondylitis synovial fluid was significantly enriched for disease-linked clones.

V gave up 1 base and J gave up 3 bases, with 7 bases separating them. The CDR3 sequence is 13 residues long. CDR1 and CDR2 from the germline V gene are DFQATT and SNEGSKA (reference sequence). Sequenced input: blood, either unsorted or a sorted T cell fraction (not recorded which). This rearrangement joins TRBV20-1 to TRBJ2-1; no clear D gene. This receptor was taken from a female donor with ankylosing spondylitis or in good health (not recorded which). The CDR3 nucleotides are TGCAGTGCTAGAGTGCGGAACTACAATGAGCAGTTCTTC. The encoded protein is CSARVRNYNEQFF.